This passage covers 29 T cell receptor beta chains from one sample sequenced in a study of blood T cell repertoires in COVID-19 (dated by TCRdb to the early 2020s). Library preparation was by the immunoSEQ multiplex PCR assay. TCRdb obtained this table from immuneACCESS and retained in-frame rearrangements with V and J assigned. These tables miss some clones; where compared with another copy, unresolved V genes account for less than half of the shortfall, and the remainder is unexplained. The sample table records 50,000 to 65,000 clones; around 80% of these occur just once. In total, the top ten clones hold just under 6.5% of the sample. The sample taken for sequencing was peripheral blood. The receptors stem from a human donor in a cohort sampled during active COVID-19.

The chain is built from TRBV5-1 and TRBJ1-1; perhaps TRBD1 as D (6 bases). V gave up 8 bases and J gave up 4 bases, with 21 bases separating them. CDR1 and CDR2 from the germline V gene are SGHRS and YFSETQ. The CDR3 is 15 amino acids. This CDR3 reads CASARGRGAPTEAFF. The CDR3 nucleotides read TGCGCCAGTGCCCGGGGTCGGGGGGCCCCCACTGAAGCTTTCTTT. The whole variable domain, filled in from reference TRBV5-1 and TRBJ1-1, reads KAGVTQTPRYLIKTRGQQVTLSCSPISGHRSVSWYQQTPGQGLQFLFEYFSETQRNKGNFPGRFSGRQFSNSRSEMNVSTLELGDSALYLCASARGRGAPTEAFFGQGTRLTVV.

V is TRBV6-5 and J is TRBJ2-7; D may be TRBD2 (6 bases). This CDR3 contains 13 residues. Germline lookup yields CDR1 MNHEY and CDR2 SVGAGI. The V gene lost 6 bases and the J gene lost 3 bases, with 12 bases spanning the gap. CDR3 protein: CASRPGTLYEQYF. DNA of the CDR3: TGTGCCAGCAGACCCGGGACTCTCTACGAGCAGTACTTC.

This rearrangement joins TRBV29-1 to TRBJ1-2; 7 positions match TRBD1. The V gene's germline CDR1 is SQVTM and CDR2 ANQGSEA. After removal of 5 bases from V and 6 bases from J, the junction contained 6 bases not matched to a gene. The CDR3 length is 12 residues. The CDR3 sequence is CSVTQGGDGYTF. The CDR3 DNA follows: TGCAGCGTTACGCAGGGGGGCGATGGCTACACCTTC.

The chain recombines TRBV4-1 with TRBJ1-6, with D unclear. The V and J ends lost 1 base and 4 bases respectively, with 11 bases between them. The CDR3 extends over 16 amino acids. Germline CDR1 is MGHRA and CDR2 is YSYEKL. The CDR3 region has the DNA TGCGCCAGCAGCCAAGGCCAGACACATTATAATTCACCCCTCCACTTT. Residues: CASSQGQTHYNSPLHF.

The chain employs TRBV10-1 and TRBJ2-1; TRBD2 matches 8 bases. The CDR3 has 14 amino acids. V was pared by 6 bases and J by 8 bases, with 9 bases of the junction left unmatched. Germline CDR1 reads WNHNN; CDR2 reads SYGVQD (reference sequence). The DNA for the CDR3 is TGCGCCAGCAGGTCTGAGAACGGGGGGGATGAGCAGTTCTTC. This encodes CASRSENGGDEQFF.

This clone occurred once. The gene calls are TRBV23-1 and TRBJ2-2; 7 bases agree with TRBD1. TRBV23-1 carries the ORF label, with uncertain function. The CDR3 extends over 14 amino acids. J was trimmed by 3 bases and V by 8 bases; bases with no gene match: 6. The DNA of the CDR3 is TGCGCCAGCGGCCGACAGGGCCACACCGGGGAGCTGTTTTTT. Translating it yields CASGRQGHTGELFF.

The rearrangement uses TRBV2 and TRBJ2-1; 10 positions agree with TRBD2. This CDR3 is 15 amino acids long. V trimming: 8 bases; J trimming: 2 bases; junction bases outside the gene matches: 6. Germline-derived CDR1 and CDR2 are SNHLY and FYNNEI. DNA for the CDR3: TGTGCCAGCCATCGGACTAGCGGTACCTACAATGAGCAGTTCTTC. Protein sequence: CASHRTSGTYNEQFF.

The chain links TRBV3-1 (or the pseudogene TRBV3-2) to TRBJ2-5; a possible D gene is TRBD1 (6 bases). The germline V gene has CDR1 LGHDT and CDR2 YNNKEL (reference sequence). This CDR3 contains 13 residues. The germline V and J ends were trimmed by 4 bases and 10 bases, with 16 bases remaining between them. CDR3 protein: CASSLRTEPYQYF. The CDR3 DNA is TGTGCCAGCAGCCTTAGGACAGAACCCTACCAGTACTTC.

The J gene is TRBJ2-1, the V gene TRBV2; 11 bases match TRBD2. The CDR3 runs 16 residues. CDR1 and CDR2 (germline): SNHLY, FYNNEI. J lost 0 bases, V lost 6 bases, and 4 bases had no gene match. CDR3 sequence: CASRDGTSGSYNEQFF. For the CDR3, the DNA is TGTGCCAGCAGAGATGGGACTAGCGGCTCCTACAATGAGCAGTTCTTC.

The chain joins TRBV6-5 to TRBJ1-2; 8 nucleotides align to TRBD1. This CDR3 spans 15 amino acids. Germline V CDR1 and CDR2: MNHEY, SVGAGI. The V segment lost 6 bases and the J segment 1 base; nucleotides outside the gene matches: 7. This chain's CDR3 is CASRPTGGSNYGYTF. DNA for the CDR3: TGTGCCAGCAGACCTACAGGGGGTAGTAACTATGGCTACACCTTC.

The J gene is TRBJ1-4, the V gene TRBV19, with 7 nucleotides matching TRBD1. The CDR3 runs 18 residues. Germline assignment: CDR1 LNHDA and CDR2 SQIVND (reference sequence). J lost 6 bases, V lost 6 bases, and 19 bases had no gene match. CDR3: CASRRDRVSFGDDEKLFF. CDR3 in DNA: TGTGCCAGTAGGCGAGACAGGGTGTCTTTCGGGGATGATGAAAAACTGTTTTTT.

The chain is built from TRBV29-1 and TRBJ1-1, with TRBD1 matching over 7 bases. This CDR3 has 14 residues. Germline lookup yields CDR1 SQVTM and CDR2 ANQGSEA. Trimming cost V 4 bases and J 1 base; bases outside gene matches: 6. The CDR3 region is CSVGPRTGNTEAFF. Written as DNA, the CDR3 is TGCAGCGTTGGGCCCCGGACAGGGAACACTGAAGCTTTCTTT.

This chain links TRBV6-6 with TRBJ1-2, with D maybe TRBD1 (6 bases). This CDR3 region has 14 residues. Germline values: CDR1 MNHNY, CDR2 SVGAGI (reference sequence). Trimming pared 7 bases from V and 2 bases from J, leaving 14 bases between. CDR3 protein: CASTNGRGNYGYTF. As DNA, the CDR3 is TGTGCCAGCACTAACGGCAGGGGAAACTATGGCTACACCTTC.

This clone has a single count. V usage is TRBV7-2 and J usage is TRBJ1-2, with D unresolved. The CDR3 contains 14 residues. V lost 1 base, J lost 2 bases, and 8 bases lay in between. The germline V gene has CDR1 SGHTA and CDR2 FQGNSA. The CDR3 protein is CASSLDPGNYGYTF. In DNA, the CDR3 is TGTGCCAGCAGCTTAGACCCGGGGAACTATGGCTACACCTTC.

This clone has more than one count but fewer than ten. Relative to the germline gene, one junction end is altered; a read error may explain this. The V call is TRBV12-3 or TRBV12-4, the J call TRBJ2-1; a weak D match, TRBD2 (6 bases). The CDR3 extends over 11 amino acids. The CDR3 sequence: CASRLAEEQFF. Written as DNA, the CDR3 is TGTGCCAGCAGGTTAGCGGAGGAGCAGTTCTTC.

The chain is built from TRBV5-5 and TRBJ1-1; D may be TRBD1 (6 bases). The germline CDR1 and CDR2 sequences are SGHKS and YYEKEE (reference sequence). The CDR3 spans 14 residues. V was trimmed by 5 bases and J by 0 bases, leaving 11 bases between them. CDR3 sequence: CASRLQGMNTEAFF. The DNA for the CDR3 is TGTGCCAGCAGACTACAGGGTATGAACACTGAAGCTTTCTTT.

The chain links TRBV3-1 (or the pseudogene TRBV3-2) to TRBJ2-3; 14 bases are shared with TRBD2. Germline trimming cut 4 bases from V and 7 bases from J; bases unmatched to any gene: 7. The germline V gene has CDR1 LGHDT and CDR2 YNNKEL (reference sequence). There are 16 residues in the CDR3. The CDR3 reads CASSRGTSGRLNTQYF. The CDR3 DNA follows: TGTGCCAGCAGCCGGGGGACTAGCGGGAGATTAAATACGCAGTATTTT.

The chain combines TRBV7-2 with TRBJ1-2; D remains unclear. CDR1 is SGHTA, CDR2 FQGNSA, per germline. V was clipped by 0 bases and J by 4 bases, with 12 bases between them. CDR3 length: 15 amino acids. The DNA of the CDR3 is TGTGCCAGCAGCTTAGCGCTAAACAGCGGCTATGGCTACACCTTC. Translating gives CASSLALNSGYGYTF.

This chain uses TRBV2 with TRBJ1-2; no clear D. This CDR3 comprises 11 residues. The germline V and J ends were trimmed by 6 bases and 5 bases, with 7 bases remaining between them. Germline CDR1 reads SNHLY; CDR2 reads FYNNEI. This CDR3 reads CASREGYGYTF. The CDR3 DNA reads TGTGCCAGCAGGGAGGGTTATGGCTACACCTTC.

The rearrangement uses TRBV6-5 and TRBJ1-2; 7 nucleotides align to TRBD1. Germline-derived CDR1 and CDR2 are MNHEY and SVGAGI. V lost 10 bases, J lost 8 bases, and 13 bases stayed unmatched. The CDR3 length is 13 residues. The CDR3 DNA is TGTGCCACCCGGGACAGAGAGATCGGCGGCTACACCTTC. Amino acids: CATRDREIGGYTF.

The rearrangement uses TRBV7-9 and TRBJ2-1, with 8 bases identical to TRBD1. The CDR3 consists of 17 residues. Germline V gene sequence: CDR1 SEHNR, CDR2 FQNEAQ (reference sequence). Trimming took 5 bases from V and 0 from J; bases not matched to a gene: 9. The CDR3 DNA sequence: TGTGCCAGCAGCCAACCGGGACAGGCGAGCTCCTACAATGAGCAGTTCTTC. As protein: CASSQPGQASSYNEQFF.

The chain uses TRBV12-3 or TRBV12-4 and TRBJ2-7; no firm D call. V was pared by 4 bases and J by 0 bases, with 7 bases between. The CDR3 has 13 residues. CDR3 residues: CASSSQNSYEQYF. The DNA of the CDR3 is TGTGCCAGCAGTTCCCAAAACTCCTACGAGCAGTACTTC.

A word on this clone: One end of the junction fails to match germline, which may point to a read error. The gene calls are TRBV7-6 and TRBJ2-1, with 10 bases matching TRBD2. The CDR3 covers 15 residues. Per germline, CDR1 SGHVS and CDR2 FNYEAQ. The CDR3 nucleotides read TGTGCCAGCAGCTACCTAGCGGGAGCAGCGAATGAGCGGTTCTTC. Its protein is CASSYLAGAANERFF. The variable domain in full, completed from reference TRBV7-6 and TRBJ2-1, reads GAGVSQSPRYKVTKRGQDVALRCDPISGHVSLYWYRQALGQGPEFLTYFNYEAQQDKSGLPNDRFSAERPEGSISTLTIQRTEQRDSAMYRCASSYLAGAANERFFGPGTRLTVL.

This rearrangement joins TRBV7-3 to TRBJ2-7, with a tentative D call TRBD1 (6 bases). Germline CDR1 is SGHTA and CDR2 is FQGTGA. There are 14 residues in the CDR3. Trimming stripped 2 bases from V and 5 bases from J, with 13 bases between. The CDR3 sequence: CASSLAQGLHEQYF. The CDR3 bases are TGTGCCAGCAGCTTAGCTCAGGGGCTTCACGAGCAGTACTTC. Together with reference TRBV7-3 and TRBJ2-7, the CDR3 gives the full variable domain: GAGVSQTPSNKVTEKGKYVELRCDPISGHTALYWYRQSLGQGPEFLIYFQGTGAADDSGLPNDRFFAVRPEGSVSTLKIQRTERGDSAVYLCASSLAQGLHEQYFGPGTRLTVT.

This clone was seen a few times. This chain uses TRBV2 with TRBJ1-2; weak D call: TRBD1 (5 bases). V was clipped by 4 bases and J by 4 bases, with 7 bases between them. Per germline, CDR1 SNHLY and CDR2 FYNNEI. CDR3 length equals 12 residues. The CDR3 coding sequence is TGTGCCAGCAGTGGACAGCGCTATGGCTACACCTTC. Amino acids: CASSGQRYGYTF.

The chain combines TRBV10-3 with TRBJ1-5; TRBD1 aligns across 8 bases. CDR3 length equals 15 residues. V was pared by 5 bases and J by 3 bases, with 6 bases of the junction left unmatched. CDR1 is ENHRY, CDR2 SYGVKD, per germline. In nucleotides, the CDR3 is TGTGCCATCAGTCCGGGACAGGCGAACAATCAGCCCCAGCATTTT. This gives the protein CAISPGQANNQPQHF.

This clone was observed a few times. This rearrangement joins TRBV7-2 to TRBJ2-2, with TRBD2 as a possible D gene (5 bases). V gave up 5 bases and J gave up 7 bases, with 11 bases separating them. Germline V CDR1 and CDR2: SGHTA, FQGNSA. The CDR3 has 13 amino acids. In DNA form, the CDR3 reads TGTGCCAGCAGCCAGGAGGCGTTCGGGGAGCTGTTTTTT. This translates into CASSQEAFGELFF.

The V and J genes are TRBV5-1 and TRBJ1-1; D unresolved. Trimming removed 0 bases from V and 1 base from J, with 7 bases in between. CDR1 is SGHRS, CDR2 YFSETQ, per germline. The CDR3 length is 14 residues. The chain's CDR3 is CASSLESWNTEAFF. Written as DNA, the CDR3 is TGCGCCAGCAGCTTGGAATCGTGGAACACTGAAGCTTTCTTT. The variable domain in full, with the rest retrieved from reference TRBV5-1 and TRBJ1-1, is KAGVTQTPRYLIKTRGQQVTLSCSPISGHRSVSWYQQTPGQGLQFLFEYFSETQRNKGNFPGRFSGRQFSNSRSEMNVSTLELGDSALYLCASSLESWNTEAFFGQGTRLTVV.

This rearrangement joins TRBV12-5 to TRBJ2-5, with TRBD1 matching over 9 bases. Germline CDR1 is LGHNT and CDR2 is FRNRAP. CDR3 size: 14 residues. V shed 6 bases, J shed 4 bases, and the junction held 6 bases outside the gene matches. CDR3 DNA sequence: TGTGCTAGTGGCTCGACAGGGGGAGTAGAGACCCAGTACTTC. The encoded protein is CASGSTGGVETQYF.